This T cell receptor beta chain was profiled in a study of T cell repertoires in cytomegalovirus infection (dated by TCRdb to between 2018 and 2020). Background for the entire study: Alongside well-studied HLA-B-restricted epitopes, the peptide stimulations were aimed at recently identified HLA-C-restricted CMV epitopes, whose presentation resists viral immunomodulation. The HLA type of each donor mattered for the analysis, because public TCR beta signatures pointed to carriage of CMV infection along with the matching HLA type.

Trimming takes 0 bases from V and 5 bases from J, and the germline ends sit 11 bases apart. The germline V gene (reference sequence) supplies CDR1 SGHNT and CDR2 YYREEE. The CDR3 runs 14 amino acids, cysteine and phenylalanine included. CDR3 DNA only is kept here, 42 bases in frame from base 1. The treatment or condition label, read with the paper, signifies: in vitro stimulation with specific CMV peptide epitopes to enrich CMV-specific T cells. The paper's findings and limits, for the study overall: The ex vivo response was dominated by HLA-C-restricted CMV-specific TCR beta clonotypes, which also provided the single most frequent clonotype in two of eight donors. In both this cohort and an independent cohort of approximately 350 donors, the cumulative frequency of public TCR beta family members distinguished carriers of CMV infection plus the relevant HLA type.

Turning to this clonotype: This receptor's antigen is unknown. The record has no base qualities; no much larger clone is one base away.

Instrument used: Illumina HiSeq 1500. TCRdb redid the processing of the public reads, applying fastp at Q25 and MiXCR, and retained in-frame beta chains. All rows with the same CDR3 protein become a single entry with the most common DNA and genes. In this sample the table shows roughly 920,000 distinct CDR3 sequences, more than 25% of which occur a single time. Around an eighth of the sample goes to the ten largest clones. The sequenced sample was cultured CD8+ T cells from PBMCs, obtained from culture after CMV antigen stimulation. This sequence originates from a human donor in good health (CMV status not recorded). Some clones in this sample may be carry-over from other donors' samples. The chain is made from TRBV5-4 and TRBJ1-2; a tentative D match to TRBD1 spans 5 bases. CDR3 protein: CASSLDGTDYGYTF. The nucleotide sequence is TGTGCCAGCAGCTTGGACGGGACGGATTATGGCTACACCTTC.